The rows below give T cell receptor beta chains drawn from one sample of a study of blood T cells in healthy people across ages. TCRdb analysed the 5' RACE reads with MiXCR anew, one entry per CDR3 protein. The data show over 1,500,000 distinct CDR3 sequences, 35% to 50% seen once. Sequenced input: blood. These receptor sequences come from a human donor in good health. Each CDR3 is given with its conserved first and last residue. Fields, in order: D gene, J gene, clone size, V gene, CDR3 protein, CDR3 DNA. A D gene is named only where the DNA matches it firmly. A clone size is listed for some rows: how often the clone was seen (once, few, many), or a class if it is expanded.

d_call: TRBD2
j_call: TRBJ2-1
clone_size: -
v_call: TRBV7-9
cdr3_aa: CASSLVGVAGLEEQFF
cdr3_nt: TGTGCCAGCAGCTTAGTGGGAGTAGCGGGGCTAGAGGAGCAGTTCTTC

d_call: -
j_call: TRBJ2-5
clone_size: many
v_call: TRBV20-1
cdr3_aa: CSAGESSFQETQYF
cdr3_nt: TGCAGTGCTGGGGAGTCGTCTTTTCAAGAGACCCAGTACTTC

d_call: TRBD1
j_call: TRBJ1-2
clone_size: -
v_call: TRBV5-6
cdr3_aa: CASSFGLPGQGYNYGYTF
cdr3_nt: TGTGCCAGCAGCTTTGGTCTTCCGGGACAGGGTTACAACTATGGCTACACCTTC

d_call: -
j_call: TRBJ2-1
clone_size: few
v_call: TRBV11-2
cdr3_aa: CASSSTGTKYNEQFF
cdr3_nt: TGTGCCAGCAGCTCCACAGGGACCAAGTACAATGAGCAGTTCTTC

d_call: TRBD1
j_call: TRBJ2-6
clone_size: -
v_call: TRBV6-5
cdr3_aa: CASSRDRKWANVLTF
cdr3_nt: TGTGCCAGCTCGAGGGACAGGAAGTGGGCCAACGTCCTGACTTTC

d_call: TRBD1
j_call: TRBJ2-1
clone_size: few
v_call: TRBV29-1
cdr3_aa: CSVENGDRGGINEQFF
cdr3_nt: TGCAGCGTTGAAAATGGGGACAGGGGGGGGATCAATGAGCAGTTCTTC

d_call: -
j_call: TRBJ1-5
clone_size: -
v_call: TRBV6-2/TRBV6-3
cdr3_aa: CAGSYSPGFPQPQHF
cdr3_nt: TGTGCCGGCAGTTACTCGCCAGGGTTTCCCCAGCCCCAGCATTTT

d_call: -
j_call: TRBJ1-6
clone_size: few
v_call: TRBV7-9
cdr3_aa: CASGRDYNSPLHF
cdr3_nt: TGTGCCAGTGGCCGGGACTATAATTCACCCCTCCACTTT

d_call: TRBD1
j_call: TRBJ2-3
clone_size: -
v_call: TRBV29-1
cdr3_aa: CSVSWTGQRTDTQYF
cdr3_nt: TGCAGCGTGTCCTGGACAGGCCAACGCACAGATACGCAGTATTTT

d_call: TRBD1
j_call: TRBJ1-2
clone_size: few
v_call: TRBV5-1
cdr3_aa: CASSLEQGGYGYTF
cdr3_nt: TGCGCCAGCAGCTTGGAACAGGGGGGCTATGGCTACACCTTC

d_call: TRBD1
j_call: TRBJ1-1
clone_size: once
v_call: TRBV18
cdr3_aa: CASSPRPGQIEAFF
cdr3_nt: TGTGCCAGCTCACCGAGGCCGGGACAGATTGAAGCTTTCTTT

d_call: -
j_call: TRBJ2-2
clone_size: few
v_call: TRBV3-1
cdr3_aa: CASSQDSSGPNTGELFF
cdr3_nt: TGTGCCAGCAGCCAAGATTCGTCGGGACCGAACACCGGGGAGCTGTTTTTT

d_call: -
j_call: TRBJ2-1
clone_size: many
v_call: TRBV29-1
cdr3_aa: CSVQTGDEQFF
cdr3_nt: TGCAGCGTCCAAACGGGTGATGAGCAGTTCTTC

d_call: TRBD2
j_call: TRBJ2-5
clone_size: few
v_call: TRBV24-1
cdr3_aa: CATSDHGRVETQYF
cdr3_nt: TGTGCCACCAGTGATCACGGGAGGGTAGAGACCCAGTACTTC

d_call: TRBD1
j_call: TRBJ2-3
clone_size: few
v_call: TRBV9
cdr3_aa: CASSVWDRQGVDTQYF
cdr3_nt: TGTGCCAGTAGCGTATGGGATCGACAGGGCGTAGATACGCAGTATTTT

d_call: TRBD2
j_call: TRBJ2-1
clone_size: few
v_call: TRBV27
cdr3_aa: CASSLLSSGGNEQFF
cdr3_nt: TGTGCCAGCAGTTTACTCTCTAGCGGGGGGAATGAGCAGTTCTTC

d_call: -
j_call: TRBJ2-7
clone_size: many
v_call: TRBV7-2
cdr3_aa: CASRNDRPEQYF
cdr3_nt: TGTGCCAGCAGAAACGACAGACCCGAGCAGTACTTC

d_call: TRBD1
j_call: TRBJ2-1
clone_size: few
v_call: TRBV11-2
cdr3_aa: CASSSRSTDRQLGEQFF
cdr3_nt: TGTGCCAGCAGCTCCCGCTCCACGGACAGGCAACTAGGTGAGCAGTTCTTC

d_call: -
j_call: TRBJ1-2
clone_size: once
v_call: TRBV18
cdr3_aa: CASSPSQARFYGYTF
cdr3_nt: TGTGCCAGCTCACCATCCCAGGCCCGGTTCTATGGCTACACCTTC

d_call: TRBD1
j_call: TRBJ1-4
clone_size: -
v_call: TRBV7-8
cdr3_aa: CASSFDRAREKLFF
cdr3_nt: TGTGCCAGCAGCTTCGACAGGGCTCGCGAAAAACTGTTTTTT

d_call: -
j_call: TRBJ1-2
clone_size: many
v_call: TRBV27
cdr3_aa: CASSFSGATGYTF
cdr3_nt: TGTGCCAGCAGTTTTTCCGGGGCGACGGGCTACACCTTC

d_call: -
j_call: TRBJ2-6
clone_size: many
v_call: TRBV30
cdr3_aa: CAWSVGGANVLTF
cdr3_nt: TGTGCCTGGAGTGTAGGTGGGGCCAACGTCCTGACTTTC

d_call: -
j_call: TRBJ1-1
clone_size: few
v_call: TRBV29-1
cdr3_aa: CSVVRNSMNTEAFF
cdr3_nt: TGCAGCGTTGTAAGGAACAGCATGAACACTGAAGCTTTCTTT

d_call: -
j_call: TRBJ2-7
clone_size: -
v_call: TRBV4-2
cdr3_aa: CASSQLAGVPSEQYF
cdr3_nt: TGTGCCAGCAGCCAGCTTGCTGGGGTCCCTAGCGAGCAGTACTTC

d_call: -
j_call: TRBJ2-5
clone_size: few
v_call: TRBV7-8
cdr3_aa: CASGRVNGVQETQYF
cdr3_nt: TGTGCCAGCGGAAGAGTGAATGGGGTACAAGAGACCCAGTACTTC

d_call: -
j_call: TRBJ2-7
clone_size: -
v_call: TRBV5-1
cdr3_aa: CASSSLDSSYEQYF
cdr3_nt: TGCGCCAGCAGCTCGCTGGACAGCTCCTACGAGCAGTACTTC

d_call: TRBD2
j_call: TRBJ2-7
clone_size: -
v_call: TRBV15
cdr3_aa: CATSQDSGGLYEQYF
cdr3_nt: TGTGCCACCAGCCAAGATAGCGGGGGTCTCTACGAGCAGTACTTC

d_call: -
j_call: TRBJ1-1
clone_size: -
v_call: TRBV5-1
cdr3_aa: CASSLESPGPEAFF
cdr3_nt: TGCGCCAGCAGCTTGGAATCCCCAGGGCCTGAAGCTTTCTTT